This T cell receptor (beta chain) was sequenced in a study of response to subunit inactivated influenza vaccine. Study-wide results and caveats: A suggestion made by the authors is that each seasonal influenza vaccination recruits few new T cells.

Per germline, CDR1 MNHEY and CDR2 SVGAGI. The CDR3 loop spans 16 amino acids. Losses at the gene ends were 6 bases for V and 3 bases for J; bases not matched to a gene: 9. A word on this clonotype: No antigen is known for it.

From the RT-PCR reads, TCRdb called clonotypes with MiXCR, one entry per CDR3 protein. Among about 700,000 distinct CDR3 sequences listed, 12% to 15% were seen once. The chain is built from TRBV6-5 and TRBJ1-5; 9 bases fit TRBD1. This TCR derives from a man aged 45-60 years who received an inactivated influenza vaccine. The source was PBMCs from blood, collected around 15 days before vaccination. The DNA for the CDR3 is TGTGCCAGCAGCTCCTCCGGGACAGGGCACAATCAGCCCCAGCATTTT. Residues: CASSSSGTGHNQPQHF.